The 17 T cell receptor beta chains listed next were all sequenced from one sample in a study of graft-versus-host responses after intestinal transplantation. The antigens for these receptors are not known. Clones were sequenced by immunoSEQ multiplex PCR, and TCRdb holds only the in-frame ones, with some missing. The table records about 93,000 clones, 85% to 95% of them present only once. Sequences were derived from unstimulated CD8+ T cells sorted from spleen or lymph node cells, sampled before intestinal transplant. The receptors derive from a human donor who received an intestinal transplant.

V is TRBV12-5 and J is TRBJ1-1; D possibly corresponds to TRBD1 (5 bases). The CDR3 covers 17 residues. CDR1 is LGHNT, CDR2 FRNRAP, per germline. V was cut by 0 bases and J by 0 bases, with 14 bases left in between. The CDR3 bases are TGTGCTAGTGGTTTGGTACCGGCAGGGAACATGAACACTGAAGCTTTCTTT. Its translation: CASGLVPAGNMNTEAFF.

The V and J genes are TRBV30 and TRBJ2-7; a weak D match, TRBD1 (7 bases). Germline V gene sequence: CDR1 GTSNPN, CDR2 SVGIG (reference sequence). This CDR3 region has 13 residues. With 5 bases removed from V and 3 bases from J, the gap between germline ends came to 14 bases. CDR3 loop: CAWWAGGFYEQYF. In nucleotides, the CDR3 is TGTGCCTGGTGGGCAGGGGGGTTCTACGAGCAGTACTTC.

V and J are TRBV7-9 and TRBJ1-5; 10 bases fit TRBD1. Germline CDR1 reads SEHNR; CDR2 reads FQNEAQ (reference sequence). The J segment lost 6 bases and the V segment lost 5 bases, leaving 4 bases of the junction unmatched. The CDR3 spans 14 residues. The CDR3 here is CASSLGTGVQPQHF. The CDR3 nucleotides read TGTGCCAGCAGCCTAGGGACAGGGGTTCAGCCCCAGCATTTT.

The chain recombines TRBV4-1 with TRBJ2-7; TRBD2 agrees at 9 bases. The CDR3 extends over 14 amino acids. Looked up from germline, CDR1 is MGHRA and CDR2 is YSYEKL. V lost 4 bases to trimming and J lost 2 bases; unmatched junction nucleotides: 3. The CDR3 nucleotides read TGCGCCAGCAGCCCCGGACTAGCGCCCTACGAGCAGTACTTC. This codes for CASSPGLAPYEQYF.

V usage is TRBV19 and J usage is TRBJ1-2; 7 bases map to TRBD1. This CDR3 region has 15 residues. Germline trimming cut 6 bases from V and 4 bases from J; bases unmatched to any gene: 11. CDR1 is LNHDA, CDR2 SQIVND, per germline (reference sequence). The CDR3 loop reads CASRTSSGQLYGYTF. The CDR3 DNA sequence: TGTGCCAGTAGGACAAGTTCGGGACAGCTCTATGGCTACACCTTC.

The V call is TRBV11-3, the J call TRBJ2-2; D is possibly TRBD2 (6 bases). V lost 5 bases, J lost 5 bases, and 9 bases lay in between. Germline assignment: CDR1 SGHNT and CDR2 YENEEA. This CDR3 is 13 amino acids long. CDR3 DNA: TGTGCCAGCAGCCCTCGGGAGACCGGGGAGCTGTTTTTT. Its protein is CASSPRETGELFF.

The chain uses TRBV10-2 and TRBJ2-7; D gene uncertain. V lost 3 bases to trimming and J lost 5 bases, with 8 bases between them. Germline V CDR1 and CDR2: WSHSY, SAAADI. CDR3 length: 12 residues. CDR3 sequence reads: CASSDTDNEQYF. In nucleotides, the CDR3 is TGCGCCAGCAGTGATACAGACAACGAGCAGTACTTC.

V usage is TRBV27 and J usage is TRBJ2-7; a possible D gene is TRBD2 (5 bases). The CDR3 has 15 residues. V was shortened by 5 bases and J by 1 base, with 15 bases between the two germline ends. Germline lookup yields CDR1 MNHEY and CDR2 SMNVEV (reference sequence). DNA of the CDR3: TGTGCCAGCAGTCTCCTGGACTCCTCGTCCTACGAGCAGTACTTC. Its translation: CASSLLDSSSYEQYF.

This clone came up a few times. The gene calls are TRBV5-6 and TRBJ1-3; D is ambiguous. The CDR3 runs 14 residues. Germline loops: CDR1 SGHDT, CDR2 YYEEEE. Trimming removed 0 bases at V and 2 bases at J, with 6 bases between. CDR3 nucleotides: TGTGCCAGCAGCTTGGTGGGAGCTGGAAACACCATATATTTT. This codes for CASSLVGAGNTIYF.

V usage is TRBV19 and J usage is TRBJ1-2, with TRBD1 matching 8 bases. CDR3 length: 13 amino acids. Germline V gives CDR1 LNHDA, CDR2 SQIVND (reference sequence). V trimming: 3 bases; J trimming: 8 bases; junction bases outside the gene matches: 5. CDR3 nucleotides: TGTGCCAGTAGTATCGGGGACAGGCAAGGCTACACCTTC. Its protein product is CASSIGDRQGYTF.

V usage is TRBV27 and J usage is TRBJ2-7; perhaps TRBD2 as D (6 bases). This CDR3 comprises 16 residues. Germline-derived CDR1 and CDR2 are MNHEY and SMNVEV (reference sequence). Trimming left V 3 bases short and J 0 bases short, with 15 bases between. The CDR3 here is CASSFVGGVSSYEQYF. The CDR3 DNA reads TGTGCCAGCAGTTTCGTTGGCGGGGTTAGCTCCTACGAGCAGTACTTC.

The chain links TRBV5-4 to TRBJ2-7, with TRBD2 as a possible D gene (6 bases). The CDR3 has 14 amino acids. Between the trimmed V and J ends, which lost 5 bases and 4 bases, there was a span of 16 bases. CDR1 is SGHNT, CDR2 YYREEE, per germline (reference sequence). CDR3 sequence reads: CASSGEEGAYEQYF. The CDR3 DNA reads TGTGCCAGCAGTGGGGAGGAAGGGGCTTACGAGCAGTACTTC.

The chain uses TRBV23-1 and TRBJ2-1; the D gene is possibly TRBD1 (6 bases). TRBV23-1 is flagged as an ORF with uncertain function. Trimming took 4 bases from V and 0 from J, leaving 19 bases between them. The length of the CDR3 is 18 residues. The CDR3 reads CASSLAGPDRSSYNEQFF. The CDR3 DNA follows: TGCGCCAGCAGTCTGGCCGGTCCGGACAGAAGCTCCTACAATGAGCAGTTCTTC.

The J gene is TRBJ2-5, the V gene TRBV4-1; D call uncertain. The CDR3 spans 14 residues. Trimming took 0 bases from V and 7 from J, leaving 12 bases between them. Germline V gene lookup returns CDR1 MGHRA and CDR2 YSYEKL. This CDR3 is CASSQDLDFGTQYF. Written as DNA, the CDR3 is TGCGCCAGCAGCCAAGATCTTGACTTTGGGACCCAGTACTTC.

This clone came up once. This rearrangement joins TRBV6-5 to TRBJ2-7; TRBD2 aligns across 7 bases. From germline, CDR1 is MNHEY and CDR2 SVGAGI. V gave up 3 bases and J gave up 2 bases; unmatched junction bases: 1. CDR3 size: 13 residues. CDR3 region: CASSYAGAYEQYF. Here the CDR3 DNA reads TGTGCCAGCAGTTATGCGGGGGCCTACGAGCAGTACTTC.

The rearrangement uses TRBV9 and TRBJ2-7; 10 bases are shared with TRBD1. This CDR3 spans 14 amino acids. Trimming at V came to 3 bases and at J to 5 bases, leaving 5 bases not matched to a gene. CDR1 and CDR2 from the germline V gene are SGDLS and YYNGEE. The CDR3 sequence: CASSAGQGRDEQYF. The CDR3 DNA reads TGTGCCAGCAGCGCGGGACAGGGGAGGGACGAGCAGTACTTC.

CDR3 nucleotides: TGTGCCAGCTCACCACGTCCCGGAGGAGAGACCCAGTACTTC. Its translation: CASSPRPGGETQYF. The chain couples TRBV18 to TRBJ2-5; a weak D match, TRBD2 (5 bases). The CDR3 length is 14 residues. With 1 base removed from V and 4 bases from J, the gap between germline ends came to 10 bases. CDR1 and CDR2 (germline): KGHSH, LQKENI. Together with reference TRBV18 and TRBJ2-5, the CDR3 gives the full variable domain: NAGVMQNPRHLVRRRGQEARLRCSPMKGHSHVYWYRQLPEEGLKFMVYLQKENIIDESGMPKERFSAEFPKEGPSILRIQQVVRGDSAAYFCASSPRPGGETQYFGPGTRLLVL.